This is a list of T cell receptor beta chains from one sample in a study of blood T cell repertoires in COVID-19. Data came from immunoSEQ multiplex PCR; TCRdb stores just in-frame clones and leaves some out. The sample yields hundreds of thousands of clones, roughly nine tenths seen once. What was sequenced was PBMCs or T cells enriched from blood (not recorded which). Every receptor here comes from a woman between 18 and 29 years old who had recovered from COVID-19. Both conserved end residues are part of each CDR3. The order of the fields is V gene, clone size, D gene, J gene, CDR3 DNA, CDR3 protein. A D gene is named only where the DNA matches it firmly. A row's size may be missing; if present it is once, few, many or a size class.

V: TRBV15
size: .
D: .
J: TRBJ2-7
DNA: TGTGCCACCAGCAGAGACCCGGACAGTATCTACGAGCAGTACTTC
CDR3: CATSRDPDSIYEQYF

V: TRBV3-1/TRBV3-2
size: .
D: TRBD1
J: TRBJ2-2
DNA: TGTGCCAGCAACCTTTGGACAGGGTCGATCGGGGAGCTGTTTTTT
CDR3: CASNLWTGSIGELFF

V: TRBV9
size: .
D: TRBD1
J: TRBJ1-4
DNA: TGTGCCAGCAGCGAGCGGACAGGGCTTAATGAAAAACTGTTTTTT
CDR3: CASSERTGLNEKLFF

V: TRBV19
size: .
D: TRBD1
J: TRBJ1-3
DNA: TGTGCCAGTAGTATAGGGGGACAGGGATGGGTCTCTGGAAACACCATATATTTT
CDR3: CASSIGGQGWVSGNTIYF

V: TRBV6-4
size: once
D: .
J: TRBJ2-1
DNA: TGTGCCAGCAGTGGCAGCTCCTACAATGAGCAGTTCTTC
CDR3: CASSGSSYNEQFF

V: TRBV3-1/TRBV3-2
size: .
D: .
J: TRBJ2-7
DNA: TGTGCCAGCAGCCCTCAAGGGAGGGAGCAGTACTTC
CDR3: CASSPQGREQYF

V: TRBV29-1
size: .
D: .
J: TRBJ1-1
DNA: TGCAGCGTTGGACGGGAACCCGTCCTGAACACTGAAGCTTTCTTT
CDR3: CSVGREPVLNTEAFF

V: TRBV19
size: .
D: TRBD1
J: TRBJ1-2
DNA: TGTGCCAGTAGGGGACAGGTGCTTGGCTACACCTTC
CDR3: CASRGQVLGYTF

V: TRBV5-1
size: once
D: .
J: TRBJ1-2
DNA: TGCGCCAGCAGTTGGGGACCACAGGGAATCGCCAACTATGGCTACACCTTC
CDR3: CASSWGPQGIANYGYTF

V: TRBV6-1
size: .
D: TRBD2
J: TRBJ2-7
DNA: TGTGCCAGCAGTGATGGTAGCGGGGGAGCCTACGAGCAGTACTTC
CDR3: CASSDGSGGAYEQYF

V: TRBV28
size: .
D: .
J: TRBJ1-2
DNA: TGTGCCAGCAGTTTAGGCCCCGCCGCGGCTACTAACTATGGCTACACCTTC
CDR3: CASSLGPAAATNYGYTF

V: TRBV6-2/TRBV6-3
size: .
D: .
J: TRBJ1-1
DNA: TGTGCCAGCAGTTACCTGGGGGGGTCCACTGAAGCTTTCTTT
CDR3: CASSYLGGSTEAFF

V: TRBV10-3
size: once
D: TRBD1
J: TRBJ1-2
DNA: TGTGCCATCAGGGCCGGGACAGGGATCGATTTCTATGGCTACACCTTC
CDR3: CAIRAGTGIDFYGYTF

V: TRBV19
size: .
D: TRBD1
J: TRBJ1-2
DNA: TGTGCCAGTAGTACTCAGGGGGGCGCCTATGGCTACACCTTC
CDR3: CASSTQGGAYGYTF

V: TRBV19
size: .
D: .
J: TRBJ1-4
DNA: TGTGCCAGTAGTATAGATTACTCCGAGGGCGCCGGAGAAAAACTGTTTTTT
CDR3: CASSIDYSEGAGEKLFF

V: TRBV7-9
size: .
D: .
J: TRBJ1-2
DNA: TGTGCCAGCAGCGCCCTCTCGGGGGTCGCTAACTATGGCTACACCTTC
CDR3: CASSALSGVANYGYTF

V: TRBV3-1/TRBV3-2
size: .
D: TRBD2
J: TRBJ2-1
DNA: TGTGCCAGCAGCCAGCGGGGGACCCAGGGTGAGCAGTTCTTC
CDR3: CASSQRGTQGEQFF